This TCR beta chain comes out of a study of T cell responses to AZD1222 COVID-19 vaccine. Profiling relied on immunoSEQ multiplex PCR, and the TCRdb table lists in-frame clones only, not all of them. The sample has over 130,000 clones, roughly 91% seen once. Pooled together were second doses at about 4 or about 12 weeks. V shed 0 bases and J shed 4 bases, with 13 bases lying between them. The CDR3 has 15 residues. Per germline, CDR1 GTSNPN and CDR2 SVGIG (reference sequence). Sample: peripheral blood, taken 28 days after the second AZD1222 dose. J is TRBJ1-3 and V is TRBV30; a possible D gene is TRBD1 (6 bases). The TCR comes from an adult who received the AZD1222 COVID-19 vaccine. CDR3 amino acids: CAWSVKGDHGNTIYF. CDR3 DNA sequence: TGTGCCTGGAGTGTCAAGGGGGATCACGGAAACACCATATATTTT.